Presented here are 20 T cell receptor beta chains from one specimen sequenced in a study of control samples from healthy donors and cancer patients. Method: immunoSEQ multiplex PCR; TCRdb's copy keeps in-frame clones and lacks some. Of about 150,000 clones listed, over 85% are singletons. The sample was blood. The source of these receptors is a young man in good health.

This chain joins TRBV2 and TRBJ1-2, with D tentatively TRBD1 (6 bases). Germline V gene sequence: CDR1 SNHLY, CDR2 FYNNEI. V lost 7 bases to trimming and J lost 0 bases, with 9 bases between them. The CDR3 is 13 amino acids. This chain's CDR3 is CASKQGTNYGYTF. DNA for the CDR3: TGTGCCAGCAAACAGGGCACTAACTATGGCTACACCTTC.

The chain is built from TRBV12-5 and TRBJ2-6; D remains unclear. Per germline, CDR1 LGHNT and CDR2 FRNRAP. Deletions cut 5 bases from V and 0 bases from J, with 14 bases between. The CDR3 has 17 residues. The CDR3 spells CASGPSRSNSGANVLTF. As DNA, the CDR3 is TGTGCTAGTGGTCCCTCCCGTTCAAACTCTGGGGCCAACGTCCTGACTTTC. Looking up the rest from reference TRBV12-5 and TRBJ2-6 gives the full variable domain: DARVTQTPRHKVTEMGQEVTMRCQPILGHNTVFWYRQTMMQGLELLAYFRNRAPLDDSGMPKDRFSAEMPDATLATLKIQPSEPRDSAVYFCASGPSRSNSGANVLTFGAGSRLTVL.

The chain has TRBV27 and TRBJ1-5; 7 bases fit TRBD1. This CDR3 contains 14 residues. Germline V gene lookup returns CDR1 MNHEY and CDR2 SMNVEV (reference sequence). The junction had 6 bases not matched to a gene; V was cut back by 6 bases and J by 4 bases. CDR3 nucleotides: TGTGCCAGCAGCCGCAGGGGGGCGAATCAGCCCCAGCATTTT. It codes for CASSRRGANQPQHF.

This chain links TRBV18 with TRBJ1-2, with a tentative D call TRBD1 (5 bases). Germline values: CDR1 KGHSH, CDR2 LQKENI. The CDR3 is 14 amino acids. V was clipped by 3 bases and J by 5 bases, with 13 bases between them. In DNA, the CDR3 is TGTGCCAGCTCACCTCAGGGCAGGTTTTATGGCTACACCTTC. Protein product: CASSPQGRFYGYTF.

This sequence joins TRBV27 and TRBJ1-2; 8 nucleotides line up with TRBD1. Germline V gene lookup returns CDR1 MNHEY and CDR2 SMNVEV (reference sequence). There are 14 residues in the CDR3. V lost 8 bases, J lost 1 base, and 6 bases stayed unmatched. For the CDR3, the DNA is TGTGCCAGCGCTGGACAGGGCGGTAACTATGGCTACACCTTC. This codes for CASAGQGGNYGYTF.

The chain couples TRBV27 to TRBJ1-1; D perhaps matches TRBD1 (5 bases). V was clipped by 3 bases and J by 1 base, with 9 bases between them. Germline CDR1 is MNHEY and CDR2 is SMNVEV (reference sequence). The CDR3 sequence is 14 residues long. The chain's CDR3 is CASSFGGGNTEAFF. The CDR3 DNA is TGTGCCAGCAGTTTCGGCGGGGGGAACACTGAAGCTTTCTTT.

The chain combines TRBV7-2 with TRBJ1-3; TRBD1 matches at 7 bases. With 3 bases clipped from V and 0 bases from J, the junction kept 5 bases outside the gene matches. This CDR3 comprises 16 residues. Looked up from germline, CDR1 is SGHTA and CDR2 is FQGNSA. CDR3 DNA sequence: TGTGCCAGCAGCTTGAGGACAGGCACCTCTGGAAACACCATATATTTT. Translation gives CASSLRTGTSGNTIYF.

This clone occurred once. The chain joins TRBV5-1 to TRBJ1-4; D gene uncertain. Germline assignment: CDR1 SGHRS and CDR2 YFSETQ. This CDR3 has 16 amino acids. The germline V and J ends were trimmed by 4 bases and 0 bases, with 13 bases remaining between them. The CDR3 loop is CASSAAGRTTNEKLFF. CDR3 nucleotides: TGCGCCAGCAGCGCCGCCGGGAGAACAACTAATGAAAAACTGTTTTTT.

This clone has a single count. The chain employs TRBV18 and TRBJ1-5; D unclear. Germline assignment: CDR1 KGHSH and CDR2 LQKENI. The V gene lost 4 bases and the J gene lost 5 bases, with 9 bases spanning the gap. This CDR3 has 13 residues. The CDR3: CASSLGYDQPQHF. The CDR3 coding sequence is TGTGCCAGCTCACTGGGTTATGATCAGCCCCAGCATTTT.

V and J are TRBV7-6 and TRBJ1-1, with a tentative D call TRBD1 (5 bases). The CDR3 is made up of 16 amino acids. Trimming pared 5 bases from V and 2 bases from J, leaving 18 bases between. Germline assignment: CDR1 SGHVS and CDR2 FNYEAQ. The CDR3 protein is CASSRRDPTSNTEAFF. The DNA for the CDR3 is TGTGCCAGCAGCCGACGGGACCCGACCTCAAACACTGAAGCTTTCTTT.

The chain uses TRBV27 and TRBJ2-7; 11 positions agree with TRBD1. Per germline, CDR1 MNHEY and CDR2 SMNVEV (reference sequence). The CDR3 length is 16 residues. The J segment lost 4 bases and the V segment lost 2 bases, leaving 7 bases of the junction unmatched. As DNA, the CDR3 is TGTGCCAGCAGTTTAAGCGGGACAGGGGGTTGGTACGAGCAGTACTTC. This translates into CASSLSGTGGWYEQYF.

The rearrangement joins TRBV19 to TRBJ1-1; 7 nucleotides line up with TRBD1. Trimming cost V 3 bases and J 8 bases; bases outside gene matches: 3. The germline gives CDR1 LNHDA, CDR2 SQIVND (reference sequence). The length of the CDR3 is 12 residues. CDR3 sequence reads: CASSIGTVEAFF. CDR3 sequence (DNA): TGTGCCAGTAGTATCGGGACAGTAGAAGCTTTCTTT.

J is TRBJ1-5 and V is TRBV7-2; D not resolved. CDR1 is SGHTA and CDR2 is FQGNSA in the germline V gene. V gave up 5 bases and J gave up 3 bases, with 11 bases separating them. The CDR3 is made up of 14 amino acids. This CDR3 reads CASSLSRDNQPQHF. The DNA of the CDR3 is TGTGCCAGCAGCCTGTCACGAGACAATCAGCCCCAGCATTTT.

J is TRBJ1-1 and V is TRBV18; perhaps TRBD1 as D (6 bases). The length of the CDR3 is 14 residues. V was shortened by 11 bases and J by 6 bases, with 22 bases between the two germline ends. The germline V gene encodes CDR1 KGHSH and CDR2 LQKENI. Here the CDR3 DNA reads TGTGCCGGCTGGGGTACAGGGTCTACTTCTGAAGCTTTCTTT. Protein sequence: CAGWGTGSTSEAFF. Supplemented by reference TRBV18 and TRBJ1-1, the full variable domain reads NAGVMQNPRHLVRRRGQEARLRCSPMKGHSHVYWYRQLPEEGLKFMVYLQKENIIDESGMPKERFSAEFPKEGPSILRIQQVVRGDSAAYFCAGWGTGSTSEAFFGQGTRLTVV.

The chain is built from TRBV6-5 and TRBJ2-2; 8 bases fit TRBD1. CDR3 length: 13 residues. Trimming cost V 7 bases and J 6 bases; bases outside gene matches: 4. The germline gives CDR1 MNHEY, CDR2 SVGAGI. CDR3 DNA sequence: TGTGCCAGCATTGGACAGGGCGCCGGGGAGCTGTTTTTT. This encodes CASIGQGAGELFF.

The V and J genes are TRBV6-5 and TRBJ1-1, with D possibly TRBD1 on 6 matching bases. This CDR3 has 13 amino acids. V lost 6 bases, J lost 11 bases, and 19 bases lay in between. CDR1 and CDR2 (germline): MNHEY, SVGAGI. CDR3 DNA sequence: TGTGCCAGCAGGTATGGACAGACCGCTTGGGCTTTCTTT. It codes for CASRYGQTAWAFF.

This chain connects TRBV19 to TRBJ1-2, with unresolved D. V was shortened by 7 bases and J by 8 bases, with 20 bases between the two germline ends. CDR1 and CDR2 from the germline V gene are LNHDA and SQIVND (reference sequence). This CDR3 spans 14 amino acids. CDR3: CASTPPGRGGGYTF. The CDR3 DNA reads as TGTGCCAGTACCCCCCCCGGTCGGGGTGGGGGCTACACCTTC.

This clone was seen a single time. This chain uses TRBV9 with TRBJ2-6; 7 nucleotides line up with TRBD1. The CDR3 length is 18 residues. Looked up from germline, CDR1 is SGDLS and CDR2 is YYNGEE. Trimming cost V 4 bases and J 1 base; bases outside gene matches: 11. CDR3 nucleotide sequence: TGTGCCAGCAGCTCCCGGACAGGTGTATATTCTGGGGCCAACGTCCTGACTTTC. This sequence encodes CASSSRTGVYSGANVLTF.

This chain joins TRBV6-2 or TRBV6-3 and TRBJ2-7; D might be TRBD2 (6 bases). The CDR3 runs to 15 residues. V shed 6 bases and J shed 3 bases, with 18 bases lying between them. Germline lookup yields CDR1 MNHEY and CDR2 SVGEGT. The CDR3 coding sequence is TGTGCCAGCAGCCTAGGGCGGGGAGAGGTCTACGAGCAGTACTTC. Amino acids: CASSLGRGEVYEQYF.

The chain carries TRBV12-5 and TRBJ2-1; unclear D gene. CDR1 and CDR2 (germline): LGHNT, FRNRAP. V gave up 6 bases and J gave up 4 bases, with 1 base separating them. The CDR3 is 10 amino acids. The CDR3, as DNA: TGTGCTAGTGGATACAATGAGCAGTTCTTC. This gives the protein CASGYNEQFF. Complete variable domain (other parts from reference TRBV12-5 and TRBJ2-1): DARVTQTPRHKVTEMGQEVTMRCQPILGHNTVFWYRQTMMQGLELLAYFRNRAPLDDSGMPKDRFSAEMPDATLATLKIQPSEPRDSAVYFCASGYNEQFFGPGTRLTVL.